One and the same sample provided the 2 T cell receptor beta chains below, sequenced in a study of blood T cells in healthy people across ages. Through a sample-barcoded 5' primer and a J-beta primer mix, a second PCR was run for roughly 7 to 11 cycles. TCRdb re-analysed the 5' RACE reads in MiXCR, keeping a single row per CDR3 protein. Here the sample spans over 700,000 distinct CDR3 sequences, about 25% being singletons. The data were also submitted as part of a second study, on T cells of mothers and their children.

Source material: blood. The receptors come from a boy younger than 18 in good health.

This chain links TRBV5-5 with TRBJ2-2; TRBD1 aligns across 11 bases. The junction had 5 bases not matched to a gene; V was cut back by 5 bases and J by 2 bases. The germline V gene has CDR1 SGHKS and CDR2 YYEKEE (reference sequence). The CDR3 is 16 residues long. CDR3: CASRRTGGINTGELFF. CDR3 coding DNA: TGTGCCAGCAGGCGGACAGGGGGCATAAACACCGGGGAGCTGTTTTTT.

The rearrangement uses TRBV28 and TRBJ2-5; a possible D gene is TRBD1 (5 bases). The end of the DNA aligns better with TRBJ2-7, so the J call may be wrong. Germline CDR1 and CDR2: MDHEN and SYDVKM. The CDR3 extends over 15 amino acids. In nucleotides, the CDR3 is TGTGCCAGCACCCATCCGGTGGGGCCAGTCTACGAGCAGTACTTC. Amino acids: CASTHPVGPVYEQYF.